The source of this TCR beta chain is a study of immune evolution from preneoplasia to lung adenocarcinoma. General study findings and limits: Clonality was highest in normal lung, lower in later-stage lesions apparently. Normal lung had the highest top T cell clone frequencies.

A note on this clone: Its antigen is still unknown.

Patient tissue came from resections in Japan or China, 2014–2017. Histologic diagnosis was independently verified by two lung pathologists. The assay was immunoSEQ multiplex PCR, and TCRdb's table has in-frame clones only and misses some. The sample holds 9,900 or so clones, 65% to 80% seen once. The CDR3 has 14 amino acids. Germline V gene lookup returns CDR1 SGHTA and CDR2 FQGNSA. V lost 7 bases, J lost 5 bases, and 17 bases lay in between. Specimen: FFPE normal lung tissue adjacent to the tumor. This rearrangement joins TRBV7-2 to TRBJ1-2; D remains unclear. The TCR originated in a person aged 55 to 69 with lung adenocarcinoma. Some clones in this sample may be carry-over from other donors' samples. The CDR3 loop is CASTSPGLRYGYTF. CDR3 in DNA: TGTGCCAGCACTTCGCCGGGCCTTAGGTATGGCTACACCTTC. The variable domain in full, with the rest retrieved from reference TRBV7-2 and TRBJ1-2, is GAGVSQSPSNKVTEKGKDVELRCDPISGHTALYWYRQSLGQGLEFLIYFQGNSAPDKSGLPSDRFSAERTGGSVSTLTIQRTQQEDSAVYLCASTSPGLRYGYTFGSGTRLTVV.